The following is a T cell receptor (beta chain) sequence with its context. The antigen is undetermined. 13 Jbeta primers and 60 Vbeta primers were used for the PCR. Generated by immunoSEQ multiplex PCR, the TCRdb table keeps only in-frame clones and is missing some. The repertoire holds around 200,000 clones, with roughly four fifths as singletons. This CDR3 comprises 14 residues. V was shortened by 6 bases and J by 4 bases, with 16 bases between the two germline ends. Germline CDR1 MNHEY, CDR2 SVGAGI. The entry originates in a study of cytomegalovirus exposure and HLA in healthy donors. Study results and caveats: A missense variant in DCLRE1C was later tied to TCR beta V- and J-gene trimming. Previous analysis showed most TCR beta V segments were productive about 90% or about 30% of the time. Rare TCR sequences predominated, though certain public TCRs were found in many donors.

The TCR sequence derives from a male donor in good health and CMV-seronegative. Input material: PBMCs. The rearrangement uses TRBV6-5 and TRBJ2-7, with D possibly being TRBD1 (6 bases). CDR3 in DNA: TGTGCCAGCAGCCTCTTCTCCGGACAGTACGAGCAGTACTTC. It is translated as CASSLFSGQYEQYF.